The rows below give T cell receptor beta chains drawn from one sample of a study of blood T cell repertoires in COVID-19. The protocol was immunoSEQ multiplex PCR, while the TCRdb copy is restricted to in-frame clones and leaves out a portion. The table lists 450,000 to 500,000 clones, roughly nine tenths of them singletons. Material for sequencing was PBMCs or T cells enriched from blood (not recorded which). Every receptor here comes from a woman aged 55 to 70 who had recovered from COVID-19. The CDR3 runs from the conserved cysteine through the conserved F or W. The D gene is left open where the match is weak. Only part of the rows carry a size: once, few, many, or a class if the clone is expanded.

NA | TRBJ2-7 | TRBV19 | TRBD1 | CASSSRQGAREQYF | TGTGCCAGTAGTTCGAGACAGGGGGCGCGGGAGCAGTACTTC
NA | TRBJ2-3 | TRBV6-5 | TRBD1 | CASSYQTGGPDTQYF | TGTGCCAGCAGTTACCAGACAGGGGGCCCAGATACGCAGTATTTT
NA | TRBJ2-5 | TRBV25-1 | TRBD2 | CASSEPSGGIETQYF | TGTGCCAGCAGTGAACCTAGCGGGGGGATAGAGACCCAGTACTTC
NA | TRBJ1-4 | TRBV11-2 | TRBD1 | CASRPTGGLNEKLFF | TGTGCCAGCAGACCCACAGGGGGGCTTAATGAAAAACTGTTTTTT
NA | TRBJ1-2 | TRBV27 | NA | CASSHDGGYGYTF | TGTGCCAGCAGTCACGACGGAGGCTATGGCTACACCTTC
NA | TRBJ2-7 | TRBV5-8 | TRBD2 | CASSFHGGRNEQYF | TGTGCCAGCAGCTTCCACGGGGGGAGGAACGAGCAGTACTTC
NA | TRBJ2-5 | TRBV5-1 | NA | CASSLRPGVETQYF | TGCGCCAGCAGCCTGCGACCGGGGGTAGAGACCCAGTACTTC
NA | TRBJ1-5 | TRBV6-5 | NA | CASRANVGGPQHF | TGTGCCAGCCGGGCCAATGTGGGAGGGCCCCAGCATTTT
NA | TRBJ2-3 | TRBV5-1 | NA | CASSPGHPSTDTQYF | TGCGCCAGCAGCCCGGGACACCCAAGCACAGATACGCAGTATTTT
NA | TRBJ1-6 | TRBV6-1 | NA | CASSEGRASTIISPLHF | TGTGCCAGCAGTGAAGGGCGGGCGTCTACCATCATTTCACCCCTCCACTTT
NA | TRBJ1-3 | TRBV21-1 | NA | CASTPHVNYSGNTIYF | TGTGCCAGCACCCCACACGTCAACTACTCTGGAAACACCATATATTTT
NA | TRBJ2-3 | TRBV5-1 | TRBD2 | CASSERGGQDTQYF | TGCGCCAGCAGCGAGCGGGGGGGCCAAGATACGCAGTATTTT
NA | TRBJ2-3 | TRBV24-1 | TRBD2 | CATLDPRGGRDTQYF | TGTGCCACCCTGGATCCACGGGGGGGCCGCGATACGCAGTATTTT
NA | TRBJ2-1 | TRBV18 | TRBD2 | CASSPEASGGASFF | TGTGCCAGCTCACCTGAGGCTAGCGGGGGGGCCTCGTTCTTC
NA | TRBJ2-3 | TRBV18 | NA | CASSPVGGTGTDTQYF | TGTGCCAGCTCACCGGTAGGCGGCACGGGCACAGATACGCAGTATTTT
few | TRBJ2-1 | TRBV9 | NA | CASSVGVGYNEQFF | TGTGCCAGCAGCGTCGGGGTGGGTTACAATGAGCAGTTCTTC
NA | TRBJ2-2 | TRBV5-1 | TRBD1 | CASSLSATGGLYTGELFF | TGCGCCAGCAGCTTGTCCGCGACAGGGGGCTTGTACACCGGGGAGCTGTTTTTT
NA | TRBJ2-4 | TRBV29-1 | NA | CSVVGENIQYF | TGCAGCGTTGTCGGTGAAAACATTCAGTACTTC
few | TRBJ1-1 | TRBV7-9 | NA | CASSFGAGTEAFF | TGTGCCAGCAGCTTCGGTGCCGGGACTGAAGCTTTCTTT
NA | TRBJ2-2 | TRBV5-1 | NA | CASNSRTNTGELFF | TGCGCCAGCAATAGCAGAACGAACACCGGGGAGCTGTTTTTT
NA | TRBJ1-2 | TRBV10-3 | NA | CAISGHGGGVNYGYTF | TGTGCCATCAGTGGTCATGGAGGTGGAGTTAACTATGGCTACACCTTC
NA | TRBJ2-5 | TRBV28 | NA | CASSFPGENKQTQYF | TGTGCCAGCAGTTTCCCGGGGGAGAACAAACAGACCCAGTACTTC
NA | TRBJ1-5 | TRBV6-5 | TRBD1 | CASSPGQGPQPQHF | TGTGCCAGCAGTCCGGGACAGGGACCTCAGCCCCAGCATTTT
NA | TRBJ1-1 | TRBV4-1 | TRBD1 | CASSQGTGGADTEAFF | TGCGCCAGCAGCCAAGGCACAGGGGGCGCGGACACTGAAGCTTTCTTT
NA | TRBJ2-2 | TRBV24-1 | NA | CATSDPTDTGELFF | TGTGCCACCAGTGATCCAACAGACACCGGGGAGCTGTTTTTT
once | TRBJ1-1 | TRBV19 | TRBD1 | CASSGVWQGDTEAFF | TGTGCCAGTAGTGGAGTATGGCAGGGGGACACTGAAGCTTTCTTT
NA | TRBJ1-5 | TRBV12-5 | NA | CASGLVPGYSNQPQHF | TGTGCTAGTGGTTTGGTACCGGGGTATAGCAATCAGCCCCAGCATTTT
NA | TRBJ2-1 | TRBV11-2 | TRBD2 | CASSFGGGAYNEQFF | TGTGCCAGCAGCTTCGGCGGGGGGGCCTACAATGAGCAGTTCTTC
NA | TRBJ1-2 | TRBV18 | NA | CASSPQESYGYTF | TGTGCCAGCTCACCACAGGAGTCCTATGGCTACACCTTC